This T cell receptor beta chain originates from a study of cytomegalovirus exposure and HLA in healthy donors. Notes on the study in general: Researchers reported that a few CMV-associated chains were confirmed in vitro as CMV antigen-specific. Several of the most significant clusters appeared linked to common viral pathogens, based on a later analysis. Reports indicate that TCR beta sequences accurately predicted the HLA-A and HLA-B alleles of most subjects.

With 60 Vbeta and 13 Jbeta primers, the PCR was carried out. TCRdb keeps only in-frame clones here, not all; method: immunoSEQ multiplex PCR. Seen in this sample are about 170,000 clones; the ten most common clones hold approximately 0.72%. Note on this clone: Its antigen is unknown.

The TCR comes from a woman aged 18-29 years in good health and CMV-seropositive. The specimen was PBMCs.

CDR3 region: CATPRGGDGYTF. In DNA form, the CDR3 reads TGTGCCACCCCCCGAGGGGGTGATGGCTACACCTTC. The chain joins TRBV2 to TRBJ1-2; D perhaps matches TRBD1 (6 bases). Germline V lookup: CDR1 SNHLY, CDR2 FYNNEI. The CDR3 contains 12 residues. V shed 10 bases and J shed 6 bases, with 15 bases lying between them.